This T cell receptor (beta chain) was captured by sequencing in a study of CD8 T cells in ankylosing spondylitis. Germline CDR1 reads SQVTM; CDR2 reads ANQGSEA. Trimming took 6 bases from V and 1 from J, leaving 8 bases between them. This CDR3 contains 12 residues. Overall study results and limits: The disease-linked clones had a CD8+ phenotype and low blood frequencies. Blood of patients with ankylosing spondylitis appeared to be characterized by a TCR beta motif of eight highly homologous variants.

Making use of molecular barcodes, quantitative 5'-RACE generated TCR beta libraries. One entry per CDR3 protein results from TCRdb running MiXCR on the 5' RACE reads. The sample holds more than 300,000 distinct CDR3 sequences, roughly 12% seen once. In this sample, this clonotype turned up a few times. Its antigen is as yet unknown. This chain connects TRBV29-1 to TRBJ2-3; D call uncertain. Sequenced material: blood, either unsorted or a sorted T cell fraction (not recorded which). The receptor was isolated from a female donor with ankylosing spondylitis or in good health (not recorded which). The CDR3 loop reads CSVSEGTDTQYF. CDR3 DNA sequence: TGCAGCGTGTCCGAGGGCACAGATACGCAGTATTTT.